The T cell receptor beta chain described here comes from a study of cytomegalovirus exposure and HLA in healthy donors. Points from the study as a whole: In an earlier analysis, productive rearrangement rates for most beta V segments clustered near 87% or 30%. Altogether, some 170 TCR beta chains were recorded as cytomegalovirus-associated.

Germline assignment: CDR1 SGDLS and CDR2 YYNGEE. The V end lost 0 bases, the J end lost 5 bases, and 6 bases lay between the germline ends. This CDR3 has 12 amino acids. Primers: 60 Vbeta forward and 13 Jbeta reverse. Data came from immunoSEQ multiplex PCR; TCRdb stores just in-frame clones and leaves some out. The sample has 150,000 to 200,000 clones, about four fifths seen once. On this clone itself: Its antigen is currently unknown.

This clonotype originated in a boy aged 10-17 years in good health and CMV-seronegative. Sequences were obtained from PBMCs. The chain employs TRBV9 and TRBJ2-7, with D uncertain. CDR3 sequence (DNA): TGTGCCAGCAGCGTAGCCGAGGACGAGCAGTACTTC. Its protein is CASSVAEDEQYF.